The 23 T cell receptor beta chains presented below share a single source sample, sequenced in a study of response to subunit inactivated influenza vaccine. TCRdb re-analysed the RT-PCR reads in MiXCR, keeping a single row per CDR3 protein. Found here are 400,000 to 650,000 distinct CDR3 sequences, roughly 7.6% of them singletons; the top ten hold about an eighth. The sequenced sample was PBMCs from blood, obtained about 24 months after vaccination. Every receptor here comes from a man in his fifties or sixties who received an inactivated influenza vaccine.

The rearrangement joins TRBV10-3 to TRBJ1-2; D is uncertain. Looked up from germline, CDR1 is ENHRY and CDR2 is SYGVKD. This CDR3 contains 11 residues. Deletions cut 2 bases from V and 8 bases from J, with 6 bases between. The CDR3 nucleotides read TGTGCCATCAGTGAGGGGCAAGGCTACACCTTC. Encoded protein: CAISEGQGYTF.

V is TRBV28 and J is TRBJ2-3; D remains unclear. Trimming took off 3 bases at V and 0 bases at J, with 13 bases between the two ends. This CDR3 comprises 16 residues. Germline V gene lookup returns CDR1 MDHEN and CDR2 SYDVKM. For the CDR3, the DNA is TGTGCCAGCAGTTTCTTGTCGGCCACTAGCACAGATACGCAGTATTTT. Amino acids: CASSFLSATSTDTQYF.

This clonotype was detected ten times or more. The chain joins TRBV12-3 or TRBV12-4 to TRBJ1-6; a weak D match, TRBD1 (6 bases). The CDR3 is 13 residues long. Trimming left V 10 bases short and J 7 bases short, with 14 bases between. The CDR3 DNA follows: TGTGCCACCTCCGCTCAGGGGAATTCACCCCTCCACTTT. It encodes CATSAQGNSPLHF.

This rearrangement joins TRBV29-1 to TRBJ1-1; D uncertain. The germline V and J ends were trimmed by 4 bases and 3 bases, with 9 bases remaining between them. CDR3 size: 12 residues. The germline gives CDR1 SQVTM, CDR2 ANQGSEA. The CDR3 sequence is CSVGEGYTEAFF. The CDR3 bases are TGCAGCGTTGGTGAGGGCTACACTGAAGCTTTCTTT.

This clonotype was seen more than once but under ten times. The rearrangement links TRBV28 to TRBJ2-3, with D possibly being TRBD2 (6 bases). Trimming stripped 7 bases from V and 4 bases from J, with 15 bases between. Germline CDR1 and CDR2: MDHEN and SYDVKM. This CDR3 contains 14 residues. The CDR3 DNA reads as TGTGCCAGCACCGTTATGCGGGACGCAGATACGCAGTATTTT. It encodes CASTVMRDADTQYF.

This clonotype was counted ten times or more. The chain's CDR3 is CASSPGQYSNQPQHF. CDR3 bases: TGCGCCAGCAGCCCTGGACAGTATAGCAATCAGCCCCAGCATTTT. The chain employs TRBV5-1 and TRBJ1-5; possible D gene TRBD1, 6 bases. Germline lookup yields CDR1 SGHRS and CDR2 YFSETQ. Between the trimmed V and J ends, which lost 4 bases and 0 bases, there was a span of 11 bases. The CDR3 extends over 15 amino acids. The full variable domain, its missing parts supplied by reference TRBV5-1 and TRBJ1-5, is KAGVTQTPRYLIKTRGQQVTLSCSPISGHRSVSWYQQTPGQGLQFLFEYFSETQRNKGNFPGRFSGRQFSNSRSEMNVSTLELGDSALYLCASSPGQYSNQPQHFGDGTRLSIL.

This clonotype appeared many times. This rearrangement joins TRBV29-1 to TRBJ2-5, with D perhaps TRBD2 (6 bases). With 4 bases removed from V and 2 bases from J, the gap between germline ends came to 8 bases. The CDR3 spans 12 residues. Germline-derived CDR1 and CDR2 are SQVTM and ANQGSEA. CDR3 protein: CSVGGGQETQYF. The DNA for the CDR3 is TGCAGCGTTGGAGGAGGGCAAGAGACCCAGTACTTC.

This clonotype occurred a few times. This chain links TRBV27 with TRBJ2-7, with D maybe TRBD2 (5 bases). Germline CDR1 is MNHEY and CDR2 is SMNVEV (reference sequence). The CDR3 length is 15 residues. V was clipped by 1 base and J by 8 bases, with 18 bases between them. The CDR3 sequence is CASSLFVGGPTKQYF. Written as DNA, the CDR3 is TGTGCCAGCAGTTTATTTGTTGGAGGACCTACGAAGCAGTACTTC.

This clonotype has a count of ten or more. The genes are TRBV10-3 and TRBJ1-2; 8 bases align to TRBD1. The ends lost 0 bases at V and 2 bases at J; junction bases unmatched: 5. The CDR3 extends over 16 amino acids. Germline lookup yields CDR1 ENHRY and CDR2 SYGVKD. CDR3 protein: CAISESFGDRNYGYTF. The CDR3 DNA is TGTGCCATCAGTGAGTCTTTCGGGGACAGGAACTATGGCTACACCTTC.

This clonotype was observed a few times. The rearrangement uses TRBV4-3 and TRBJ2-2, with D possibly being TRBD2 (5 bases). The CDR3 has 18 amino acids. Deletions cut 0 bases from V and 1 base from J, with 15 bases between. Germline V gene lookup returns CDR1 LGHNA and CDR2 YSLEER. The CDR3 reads CASSQDLYASKNTGELFF. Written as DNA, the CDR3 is TGCGCCAGCAGCCAAGATCTTTACGCTAGCAAGAACACCGGGGAGCTGTTTTTT.

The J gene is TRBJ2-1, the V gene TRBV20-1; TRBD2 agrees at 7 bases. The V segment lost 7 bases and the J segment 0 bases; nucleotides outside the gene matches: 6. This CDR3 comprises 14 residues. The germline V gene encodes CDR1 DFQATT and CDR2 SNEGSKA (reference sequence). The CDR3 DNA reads TGCAGTGGTAGCGGGCTGCTCTCCTACAATGAGCAGTTCTTC. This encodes CSGSGLLSYNEQFF.

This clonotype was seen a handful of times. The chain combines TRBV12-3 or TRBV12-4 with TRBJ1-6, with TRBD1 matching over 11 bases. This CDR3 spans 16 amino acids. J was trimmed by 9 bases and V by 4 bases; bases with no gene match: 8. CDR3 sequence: CASSSHGQGAGSPLHF. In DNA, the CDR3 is TGTGCCAGCAGTTCCCACGGACAGGGGGCGGGTTCACCCCTCCACTTT.

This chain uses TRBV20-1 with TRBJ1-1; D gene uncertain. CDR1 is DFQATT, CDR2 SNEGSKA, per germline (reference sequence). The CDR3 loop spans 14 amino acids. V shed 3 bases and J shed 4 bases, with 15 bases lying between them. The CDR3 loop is CSASGRRASTEAFF. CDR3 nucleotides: TGCAGTGCTAGCGGACGTAGGGCGAGCACTGAAGCTTTCTTT.

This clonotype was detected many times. The CDR3 nucleotides read TGCGCCAGCAGAAGGTGGCTAGCGGGGATAATGCAAGAGACCCAGTACTTC. Encoded protein: CASRRWLAGIMQETQYF. J is TRBJ2-5 and V is TRBV4-1; 9 nucleotides line up with TRBD2. J gave up 2 bases and V 6 bases, and 13 bases lay outside the gene matches. CDR3 length: 17 amino acids. The germline CDR1 and CDR2 sequences are MGHRA and YSYEKL.

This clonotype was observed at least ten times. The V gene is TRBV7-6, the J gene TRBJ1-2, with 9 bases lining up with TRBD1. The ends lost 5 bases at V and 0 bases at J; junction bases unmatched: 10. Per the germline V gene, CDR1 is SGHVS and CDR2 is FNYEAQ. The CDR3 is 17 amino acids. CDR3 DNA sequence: TGTGCCAGCAGCAATCCGACAGGGGGTAGAGCTAACTATGGCTACACCTTC. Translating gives CASSNPTGGRANYGYTF.

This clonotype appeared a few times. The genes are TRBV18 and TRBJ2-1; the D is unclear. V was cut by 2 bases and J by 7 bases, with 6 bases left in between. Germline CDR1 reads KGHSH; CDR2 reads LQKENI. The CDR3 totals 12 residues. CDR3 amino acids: CASSPSQNEQFF. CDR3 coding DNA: TGTGCCAGCTCACCAAGTCAGAATGAGCAGTTCTTC. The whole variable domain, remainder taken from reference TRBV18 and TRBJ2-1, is NAGVMQNPRHLVRRRGQEARLRCSPMKGHSHVYWYRQLPEEGLKFMVYLQKENIIDESGMPKERFSAEFPKEGPSILRIQQVVRGDSAAYFCASSPSQNEQFFGPGTRLTVL.

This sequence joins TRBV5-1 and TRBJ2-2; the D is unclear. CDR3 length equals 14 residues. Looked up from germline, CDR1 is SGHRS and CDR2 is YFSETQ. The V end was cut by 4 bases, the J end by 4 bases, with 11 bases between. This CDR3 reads CASSISFVTGELFF. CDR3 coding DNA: TGCGCCAGCAGCATCTCCTTCGTCACCGGGGAGCTGTTTTTT.

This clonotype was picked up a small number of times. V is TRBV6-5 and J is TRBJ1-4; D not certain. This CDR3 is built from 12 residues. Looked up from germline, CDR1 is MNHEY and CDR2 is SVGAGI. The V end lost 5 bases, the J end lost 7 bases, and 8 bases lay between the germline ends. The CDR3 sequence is CASSVWGEKLFF. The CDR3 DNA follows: TGTGCCAGCAGTGTGTGGGGTGAAAAACTGTTTTTT.

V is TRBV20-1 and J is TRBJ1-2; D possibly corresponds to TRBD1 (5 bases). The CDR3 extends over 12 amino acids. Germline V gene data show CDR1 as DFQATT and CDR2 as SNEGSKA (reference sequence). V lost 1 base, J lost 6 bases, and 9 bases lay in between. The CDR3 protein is CSARVGGDGYTF. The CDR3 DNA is TGCAGTGCTAGAGTAGGAGGGGATGGCTACACCTTC.

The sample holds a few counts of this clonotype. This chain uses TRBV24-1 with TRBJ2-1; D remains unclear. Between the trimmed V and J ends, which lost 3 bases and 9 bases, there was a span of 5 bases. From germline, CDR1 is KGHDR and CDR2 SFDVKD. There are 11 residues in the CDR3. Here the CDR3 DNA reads TGTGCCACCAGTGATGACGTTGAGCAGTTCTTC. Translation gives CATSDDVEQFF.

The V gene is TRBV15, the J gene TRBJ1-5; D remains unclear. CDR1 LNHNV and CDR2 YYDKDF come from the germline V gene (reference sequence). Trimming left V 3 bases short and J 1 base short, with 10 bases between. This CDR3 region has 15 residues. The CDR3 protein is CATSRPLASNQPQHF. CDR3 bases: TGTGCCACCAGCAGGCCTTTAGCAAGCAATCAGCCCCAGCATTTT.

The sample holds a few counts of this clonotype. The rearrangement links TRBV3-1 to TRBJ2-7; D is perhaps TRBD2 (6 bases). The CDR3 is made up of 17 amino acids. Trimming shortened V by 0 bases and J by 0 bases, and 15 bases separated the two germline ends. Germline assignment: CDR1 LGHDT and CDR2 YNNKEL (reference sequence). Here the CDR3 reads CASSQDLAGSLSYEQYF. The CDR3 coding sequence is TGTGCCAGCAGCCAAGATCTGGCGGGATCCCTCTCCTACGAGCAGTACTTC.

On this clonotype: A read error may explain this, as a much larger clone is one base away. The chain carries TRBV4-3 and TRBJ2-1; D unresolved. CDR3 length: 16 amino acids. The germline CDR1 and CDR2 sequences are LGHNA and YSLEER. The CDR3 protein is CASSQDMADAYKEQFF. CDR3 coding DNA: TGCGCCAGCAGCCAAGATATGGCGGATGCGTACAAGGAGCAGTTCTTC.